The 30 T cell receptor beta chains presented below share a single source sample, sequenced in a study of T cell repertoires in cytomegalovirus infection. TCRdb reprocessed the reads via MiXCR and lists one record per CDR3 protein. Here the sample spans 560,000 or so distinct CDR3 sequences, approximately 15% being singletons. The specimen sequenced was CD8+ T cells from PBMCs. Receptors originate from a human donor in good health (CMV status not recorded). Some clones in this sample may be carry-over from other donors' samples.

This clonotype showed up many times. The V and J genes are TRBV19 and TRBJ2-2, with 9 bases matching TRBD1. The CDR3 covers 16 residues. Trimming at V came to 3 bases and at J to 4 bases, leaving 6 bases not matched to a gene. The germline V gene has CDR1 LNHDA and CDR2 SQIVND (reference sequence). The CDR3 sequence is CASSIARQGGTGELFF. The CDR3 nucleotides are TGTGCCAGTAGTATTGCTCGACAGGGGGGCACCGGGGAGCTGTTTTTT.

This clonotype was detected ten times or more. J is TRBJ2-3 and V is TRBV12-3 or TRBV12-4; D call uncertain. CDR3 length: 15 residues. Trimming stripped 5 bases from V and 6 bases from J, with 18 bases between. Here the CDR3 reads CASSDRGRMVDTQYF. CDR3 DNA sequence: TGTGCCAGCAGTGACCGTGGAAGGATGGTTGATACGCAGTATTTT.

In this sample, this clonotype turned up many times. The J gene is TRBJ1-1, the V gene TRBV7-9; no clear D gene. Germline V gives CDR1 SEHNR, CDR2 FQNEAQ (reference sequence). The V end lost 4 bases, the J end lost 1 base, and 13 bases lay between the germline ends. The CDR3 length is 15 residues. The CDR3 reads CASSSRKGRNTEAFF. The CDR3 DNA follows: TGTGCCAGCAGCTCAAGAAAAGGCCGGAACACTGAAGCTTTCTTT.

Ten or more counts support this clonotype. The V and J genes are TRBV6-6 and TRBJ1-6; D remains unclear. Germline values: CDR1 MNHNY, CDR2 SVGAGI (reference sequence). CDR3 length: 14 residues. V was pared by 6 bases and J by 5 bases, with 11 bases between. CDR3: CASSRTENNSPLHF. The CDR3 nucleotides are TGTGCCAGCAGCAGAACAGAGAATAATTCACCCCTCCACTTT.

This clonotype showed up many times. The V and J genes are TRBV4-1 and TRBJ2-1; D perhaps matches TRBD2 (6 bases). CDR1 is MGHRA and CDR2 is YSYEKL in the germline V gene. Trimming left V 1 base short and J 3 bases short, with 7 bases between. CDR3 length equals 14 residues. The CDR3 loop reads CASSQGLDYNEQFF. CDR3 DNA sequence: TGCGCCAGCAGCCAAGGACTAGACTACAATGAGCAGTTCTTC.

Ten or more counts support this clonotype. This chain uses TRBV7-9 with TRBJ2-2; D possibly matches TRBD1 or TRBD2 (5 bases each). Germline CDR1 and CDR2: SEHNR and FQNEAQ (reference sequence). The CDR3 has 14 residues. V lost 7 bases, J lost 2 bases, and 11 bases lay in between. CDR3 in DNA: TGTGCCAGCAAGACGGGACGAAACACCGGGGAGCTGTTTTTT. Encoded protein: CASKTGRNTGELFF.

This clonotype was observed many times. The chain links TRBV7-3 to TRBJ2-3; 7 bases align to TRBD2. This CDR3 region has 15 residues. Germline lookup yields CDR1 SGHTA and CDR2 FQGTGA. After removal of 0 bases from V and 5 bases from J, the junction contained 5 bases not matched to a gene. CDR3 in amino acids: CASSLTGGEGDTQYF. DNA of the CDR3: TGTGCCAGCAGCTTAACGGGAGGGGAGGGAGATACGCAGTATTTT.

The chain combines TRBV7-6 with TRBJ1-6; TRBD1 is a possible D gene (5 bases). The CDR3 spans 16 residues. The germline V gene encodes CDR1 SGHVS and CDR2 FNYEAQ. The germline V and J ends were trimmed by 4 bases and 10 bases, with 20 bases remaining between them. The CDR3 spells CASSSRSRTQGSPLHF. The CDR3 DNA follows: TGTGCCAGCAGCTCCCGGTCCAGGACCCAGGGATCACCCCTCCACTTT.

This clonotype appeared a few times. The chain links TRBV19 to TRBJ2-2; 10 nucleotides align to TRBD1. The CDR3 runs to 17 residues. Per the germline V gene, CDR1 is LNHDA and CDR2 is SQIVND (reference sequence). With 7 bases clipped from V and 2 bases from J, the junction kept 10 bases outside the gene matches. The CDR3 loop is CASTSFRDRGNTGELFF. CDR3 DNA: TGTGCCAGTACCTCCTTCCGGGACAGGGGTAACACCGGGGAGCTGTTTTTT.

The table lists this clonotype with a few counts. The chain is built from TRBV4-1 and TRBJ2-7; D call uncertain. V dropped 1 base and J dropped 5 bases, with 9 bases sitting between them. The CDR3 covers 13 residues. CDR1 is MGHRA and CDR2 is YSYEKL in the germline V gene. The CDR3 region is CASSQVSRDEQYF. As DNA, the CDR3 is TGCGCCAGCAGCCAAGTATCCAGAGACGAGCAGTACTTC.

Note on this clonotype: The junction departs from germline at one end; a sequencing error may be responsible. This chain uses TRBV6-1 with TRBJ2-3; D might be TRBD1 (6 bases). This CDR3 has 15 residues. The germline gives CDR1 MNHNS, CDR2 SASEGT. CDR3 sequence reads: CASVPTGHYTDTQEF. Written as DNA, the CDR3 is TGTGCCAGCGTTCCGACAGGTCATTACACAGATACGCAGGAATTT.

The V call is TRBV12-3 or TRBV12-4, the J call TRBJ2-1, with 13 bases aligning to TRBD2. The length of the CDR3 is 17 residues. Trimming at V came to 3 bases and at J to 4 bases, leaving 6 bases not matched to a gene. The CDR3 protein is CASSLTSGGPTYNEQFF. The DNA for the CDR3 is TGTGCCAGCAGTTTGACTAGCGGGGGGCCGACGTACAATGAGCAGTTCTTC.

The DNA of the CDR3 is TGTGCCAGCAGTGGGCGGCGGGAGAGCACAGATACGCAGTATTTT. Translated, it gives CASSGRRESTDTQYF. This rearrangement joins TRBV28 to TRBJ2-3, with 7 bases fitting TRBD2. Per the germline V gene, CDR1 is MDHEN and CDR2 is SYDVKM. The CDR3 is made up of 15 amino acids. Trimming removed 5 bases from V and 0 bases from J; junction bases left unmatched: 5.

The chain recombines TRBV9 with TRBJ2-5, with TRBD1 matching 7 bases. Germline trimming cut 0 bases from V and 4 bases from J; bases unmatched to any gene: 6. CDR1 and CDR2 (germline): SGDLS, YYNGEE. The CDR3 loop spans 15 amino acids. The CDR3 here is CASSVDDRVTETQYF. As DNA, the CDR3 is TGTGCCAGCAGCGTAGATGACAGGGTAACAGAGACCCAGTACTTC.

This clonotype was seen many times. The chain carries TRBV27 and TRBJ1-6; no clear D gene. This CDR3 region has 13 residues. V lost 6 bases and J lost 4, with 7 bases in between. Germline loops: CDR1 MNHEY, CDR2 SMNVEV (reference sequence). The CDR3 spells CASRGPYNSPLHF. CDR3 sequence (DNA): TGTGCCAGCAGGGGTCCGTATAATTCACCCCTCCACTTT.

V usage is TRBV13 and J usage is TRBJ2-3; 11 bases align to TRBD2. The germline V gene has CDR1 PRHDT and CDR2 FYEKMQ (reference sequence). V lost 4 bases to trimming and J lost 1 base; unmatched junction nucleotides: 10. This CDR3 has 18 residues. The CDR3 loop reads CASSSRSGGAEGTDTQYF. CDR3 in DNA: TGTGCCAGCAGCTCACGTAGCGGGGGGGCCGAGGGCACAGATACGCAGTATTTT.

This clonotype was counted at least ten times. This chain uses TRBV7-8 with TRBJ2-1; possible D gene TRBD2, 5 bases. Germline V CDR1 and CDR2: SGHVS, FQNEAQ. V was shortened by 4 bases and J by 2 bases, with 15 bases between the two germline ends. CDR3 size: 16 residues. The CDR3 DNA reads TGTGCCAGCAGCTCCAAAAGCGGCCGACCCTACAATGAGCAGTTCTTC. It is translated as CASSSKSGRPYNEQFF.

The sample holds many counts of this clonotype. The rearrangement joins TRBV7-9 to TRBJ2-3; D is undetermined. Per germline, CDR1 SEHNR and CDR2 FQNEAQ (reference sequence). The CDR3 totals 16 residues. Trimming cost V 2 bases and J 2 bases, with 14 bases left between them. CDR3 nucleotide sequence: TGTGCCAGCAGCTTACGGATAATTCGTGACACAGATACGCAGTATTTT. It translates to CASSLRIIRDTDTQYF.

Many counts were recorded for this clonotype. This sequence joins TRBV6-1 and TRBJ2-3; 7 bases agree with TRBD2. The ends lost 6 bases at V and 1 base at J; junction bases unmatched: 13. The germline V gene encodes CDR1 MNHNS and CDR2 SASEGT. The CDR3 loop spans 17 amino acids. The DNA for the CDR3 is TGTGCCAGCAGCCTTGACATTGGGGGGGAGGGCACAGATACGCAGTATTTT. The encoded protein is CASSLDIGGEGTDTQYF.

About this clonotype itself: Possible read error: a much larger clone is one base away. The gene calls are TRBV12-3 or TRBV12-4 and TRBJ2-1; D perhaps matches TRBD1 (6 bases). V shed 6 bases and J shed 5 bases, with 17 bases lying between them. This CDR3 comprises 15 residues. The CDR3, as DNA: TGTGCCAGCAGCTTTTCCAGGACAGCCAACAATGAGCAGTTCTTC. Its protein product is CASSFSRTANNEQFF.

In DNA form, the CDR3 reads TGTGCCAGCAGTTCACCGGACAGCGCCAGAGAAGCTTTCTTT. It translates to CASSSPDSAREAFF. The V call is TRBV28, the J call TRBJ1-1, with TRBD1 as a possible D gene (6 bases). Germline assignment: CDR1 MDHEN and CDR2 SYDVKM. Trimming stripped 4 bases from V and 8 bases from J, with 17 bases between. This CDR3 region has 14 residues.

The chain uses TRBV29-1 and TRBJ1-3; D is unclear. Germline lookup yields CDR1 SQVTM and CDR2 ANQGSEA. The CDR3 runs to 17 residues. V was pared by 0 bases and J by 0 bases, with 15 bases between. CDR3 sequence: CSVEDLRSSRSGNTIYF. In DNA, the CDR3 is TGCAGCGTTGAAGATCTTAGGAGCAGCCGCTCTGGAAACACCATATATTTT.

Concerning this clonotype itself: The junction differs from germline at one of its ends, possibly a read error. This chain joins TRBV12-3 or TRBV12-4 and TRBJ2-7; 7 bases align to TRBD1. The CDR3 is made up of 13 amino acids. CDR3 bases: TGTGCCAGCAGCTCTAGACAGGGCTACGTGCAGTACTTC. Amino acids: CASSSRQGYVQYF.

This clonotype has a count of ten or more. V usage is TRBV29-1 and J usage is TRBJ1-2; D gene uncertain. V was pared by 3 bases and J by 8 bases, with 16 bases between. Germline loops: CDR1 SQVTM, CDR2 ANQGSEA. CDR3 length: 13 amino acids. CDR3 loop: CSVEFHGSEGYTF. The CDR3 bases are TGCAGCGTTGAGTTCCACGGCTCGGAAGGCTACACCTTC.

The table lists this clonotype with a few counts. The chain's CDR3 is CASRTRDSYTSGNTIYF. CDR3 DNA sequence: TGTGCCAGTAGGACCCGGGACAGTTATACCTCTGGAAACACCATATATTTT. This rearrangement joins TRBV19 to TRBJ1-3; 7 bases are a match to TRBD1. The CDR3 loop spans 17 amino acids. Per the germline V gene, CDR1 is LNHDA and CDR2 is SQIVND (reference sequence). V shed 6 bases, J shed 0 bases, and the junction held 11 bases outside the gene matches.

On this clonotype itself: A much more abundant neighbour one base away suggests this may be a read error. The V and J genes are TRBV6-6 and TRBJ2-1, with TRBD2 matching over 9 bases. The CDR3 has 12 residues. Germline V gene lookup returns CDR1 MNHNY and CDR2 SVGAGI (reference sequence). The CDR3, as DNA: TGTGCCAGCAGGGGACTAGCAACTGAGAAGTTCTTC. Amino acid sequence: CASRGLATEKFF.

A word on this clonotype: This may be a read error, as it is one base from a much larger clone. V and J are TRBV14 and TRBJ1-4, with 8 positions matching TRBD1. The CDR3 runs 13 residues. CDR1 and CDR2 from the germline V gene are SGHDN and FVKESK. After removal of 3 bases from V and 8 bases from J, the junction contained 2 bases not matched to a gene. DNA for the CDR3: TGTGCCAGCAGCCAGGGACAGGTGGAAAAACTGTTTTTT. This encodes CASSQGQVEKLFF.

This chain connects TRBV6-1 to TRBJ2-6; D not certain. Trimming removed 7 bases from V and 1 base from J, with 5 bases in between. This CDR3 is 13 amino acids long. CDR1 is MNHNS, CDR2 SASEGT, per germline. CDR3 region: CASTGSGANVLTF. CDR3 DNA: TGTGCCAGCACCGGATCTGGGGCCAACGTCCTGACTTTC.

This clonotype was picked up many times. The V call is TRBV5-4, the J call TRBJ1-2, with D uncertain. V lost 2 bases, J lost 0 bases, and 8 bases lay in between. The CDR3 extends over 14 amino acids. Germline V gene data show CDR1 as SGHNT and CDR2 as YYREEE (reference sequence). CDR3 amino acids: CASSFHTSNYGYTF. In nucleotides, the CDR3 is TGTGCCAGCAGCTTCCACACCTCTAACTATGGCTACACCTTC.

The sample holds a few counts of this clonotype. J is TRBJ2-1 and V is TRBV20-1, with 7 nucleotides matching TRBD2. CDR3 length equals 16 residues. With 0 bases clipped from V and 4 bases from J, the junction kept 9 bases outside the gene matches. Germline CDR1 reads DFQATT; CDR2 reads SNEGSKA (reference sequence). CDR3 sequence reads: CSARDWRTSAYNEQFF. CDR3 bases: TGCAGTGCTAGAGATTGGAGAACTAGCGCTTACAATGAGCAGTTCTTC.